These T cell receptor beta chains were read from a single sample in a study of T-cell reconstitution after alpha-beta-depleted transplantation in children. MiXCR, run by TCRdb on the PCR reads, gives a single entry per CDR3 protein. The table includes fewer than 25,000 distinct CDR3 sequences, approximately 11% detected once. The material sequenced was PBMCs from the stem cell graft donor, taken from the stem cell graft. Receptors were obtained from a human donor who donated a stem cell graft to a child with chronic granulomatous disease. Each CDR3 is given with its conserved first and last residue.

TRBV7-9,CASSLGGQGAVYGYTF
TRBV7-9,CASRRPTGSNGYTQYF
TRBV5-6,CASSPVGGELFF
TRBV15,CATSGDNEQFF
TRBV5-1,CASSWTGKHEQFF
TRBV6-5,CASAVISGDGYNEQFF
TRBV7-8,CASSLARTGAISTDTQYF
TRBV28,CASRDRLVSYEQYF
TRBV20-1,CSARDATEYYEQYF
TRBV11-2,CASSLDGVGELFF
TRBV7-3,CASSTALNTEAFF
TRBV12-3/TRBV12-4,CASSPIEGLVADTQYF
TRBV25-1,CASHPNGPSGASGEQFF
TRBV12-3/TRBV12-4,CASSLTDNRGFF
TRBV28,CASSPLMDVYGYTF
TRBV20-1,CSASWATNTEAFF
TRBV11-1,CASSPPGQGAESTEAFF
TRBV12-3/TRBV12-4,CASSFSETEQYF
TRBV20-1,CSARGTVFYEQYF
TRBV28,CASSLARGPRSETQYF
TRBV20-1,CSATPGLAGGRPYNEQFF
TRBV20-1,CSAEGVDGAGELFF
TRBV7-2,CASSQRWGLQETQYF
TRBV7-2,CASSIGPGALTDTQYF
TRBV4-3,CASSPYSGGHNEQFF
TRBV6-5,CASSSGDRGDGANVLTF